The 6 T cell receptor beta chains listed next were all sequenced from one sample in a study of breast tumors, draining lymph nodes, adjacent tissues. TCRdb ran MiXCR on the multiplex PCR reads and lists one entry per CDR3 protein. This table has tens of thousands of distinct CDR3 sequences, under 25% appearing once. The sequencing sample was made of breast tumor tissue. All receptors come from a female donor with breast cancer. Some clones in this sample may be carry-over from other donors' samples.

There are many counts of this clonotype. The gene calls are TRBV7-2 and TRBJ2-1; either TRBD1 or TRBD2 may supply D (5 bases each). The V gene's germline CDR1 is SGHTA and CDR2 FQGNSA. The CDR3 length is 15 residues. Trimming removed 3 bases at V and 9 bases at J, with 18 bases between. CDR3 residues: CASSFNRDVSLEQFF. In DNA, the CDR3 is TGTGCCAGCAGCTTTAACCGGGACGTAAGTCTTGAGCAGTTCTTC.

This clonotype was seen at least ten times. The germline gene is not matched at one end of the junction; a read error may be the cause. The CDR3 DNA follows: TGTGCCAGCAGTTTGGGGCAGGCCTCTGGAAACACCATATATTTT. Translated: CASSLGQASGNTIYF. The chain carries TRBV5-1 and TRBJ1-3; tentative D call: TRBD1 (5 bases). The CDR3 consists of 15 residues. Germline CDR1 reads SGHRS; CDR2 reads YFSETQ. Using reference TRBV5-1 and TRBJ1-3 for the parts outside the CDR3, the full variable domain is KAGVTQTPRYLIKTRGQQVTLSCSPISGHRSVSWYQQTPGQGLQFLFEYFSETQRNKGNFPGRFSGRQFSNSRSEMNVSTLELGDSALYLCASSLGQASGNTIYFGEGSWLTVV.

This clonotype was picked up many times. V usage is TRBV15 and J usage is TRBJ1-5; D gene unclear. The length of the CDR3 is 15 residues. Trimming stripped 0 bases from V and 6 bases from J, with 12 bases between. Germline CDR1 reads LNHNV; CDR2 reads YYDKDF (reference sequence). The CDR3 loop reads CATSRDAGSGQPQHF. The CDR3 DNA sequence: TGTGCCACCAGCAGAGATGCGGGGTCTGGTCAGCCCCAGCATTTT.

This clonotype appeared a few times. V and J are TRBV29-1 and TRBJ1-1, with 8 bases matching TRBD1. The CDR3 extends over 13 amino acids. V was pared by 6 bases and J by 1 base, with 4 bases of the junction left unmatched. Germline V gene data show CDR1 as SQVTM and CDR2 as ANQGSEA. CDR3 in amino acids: CSVGGTGNTEAFF. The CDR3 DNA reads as TGCAGCGTGGGTGGGACAGGGAACACTGAAGCTTTCTTT.

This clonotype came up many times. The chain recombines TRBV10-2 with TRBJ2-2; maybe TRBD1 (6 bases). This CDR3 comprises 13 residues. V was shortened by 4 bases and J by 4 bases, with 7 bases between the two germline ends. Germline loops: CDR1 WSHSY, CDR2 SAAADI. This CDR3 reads CASSGQATGELFF. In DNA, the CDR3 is TGCGCCAGCAGTGGACAGGCCACCGGGGAGCTGTTTTTT.

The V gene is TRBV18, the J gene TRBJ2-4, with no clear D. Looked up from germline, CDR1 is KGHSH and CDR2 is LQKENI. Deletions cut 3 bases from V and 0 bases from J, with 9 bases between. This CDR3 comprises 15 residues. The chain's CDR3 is CASSPLSEAKNIQYF. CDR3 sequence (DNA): TGTGCCAGCTCACCTCTCAGCGAAGCCAAAAACATTCAGTACTTC.